This T cell receptor (beta chain) was recorded in a study of tumor-infiltrating lymphocytes in oesophageal squamous cell carcinoma. TCRdb re-called the PCR reads through MiXCR, storing one row per CDR3 protein. Found here are about 12,000 distinct CDR3 sequences, 54% of them singletons; the top ten hold 30% to 40%. A note on this clonotype: One end of the junction does not line up with germline, which may come from a read error.

This CDR3 has 17 residues. The TCR sequence derives from a female donor with esophageal squamous cell carcinoma. The specimen was esophageal tumor tissue. The V and J genes are TRBV5-3 and TRBJ2-2; D possibly corresponds to TRBD2 (7 bases). TRBV5-3 belongs to the ORF category, with a function that is uncertain. CDR3 DNA sequence: TGTGCCAGCAGCTTGCGTCTCGGGGGGCGGAACACCGGGGAGCTGTTTTTT. Encoded protein: CASSLRLGGRNTGELFF.